This T cell receptor beta chain was captured by sequencing in a study of CD8+ T cells in alopecia areata. Findings and limits, study-wide: Tofacitinib did not eliminate many expanded lesional clones from scalp or blood.

Treatment indicated: oral pan-JAK inhibitor, 5-10 mg twice daily. Samples from alopecia areata patients were lesional scalp punch biopsies and peripheral blood. With V trimmed by 4 bases and J by 4 bases, 10 bases remained unmatched. The CDR3 is 17 residues long. CDR1 MNHEY and CDR2 SMNVEV come from the germline V gene (reference sequence). On this clone itself: What it binds is unknown.

TCR sequencing used cDNA made by reverse transcription of extracted RNA. Data came from immunoSEQ multiplex PCR; TCRdb stores just in-frame clones and leaves some out. The repertoire has some 120,000 clones, about 59% of them found once; the top ten carry more than 10%. The sequenced sample was CD8+ T cells sorted from blood, obtained at week 24, from a patient treated with tofacitinib. The V and J genes are TRBV27 and TRBJ2-6; 7 bases fit TRBD1. This receptor was obtained from a human donor with alopecia areata. In DNA form, the CDR3 reads TGTGCCAGCAGTTCGCCCGGACAGGTCGGGGGGGCCAACGTCCTGACTTTC. Translating it yields CASSSPGQVGGANVLTF.